One and the same sample provided the 8 T cell receptor beta chains below, sequenced in a study of post-analysis software for immune sequencing data. The study, taken as a whole, reports: The study found TRBV5-6, TRBV5-1 and TRBV20-1 among several TRBV segments more frequent in patients than controls.

Incorporated into the TCR beta cDNA libraries were unique molecular identifiers, which served to reduce PCR and sequencing biases. TCRdb analysed the PCR reads with MiXCR anew, one entry per CDR3 protein. The sample has hundreds of thousands of distinct CDR3 sequences; about 27% are singletons. The antigens of these receptors remain unknown. Input material: blood. The source is a girl between 5 and 17 years old with multiple sclerosis.

V gene TRBV20-1 combines with J gene TRBJ2-1; 8 positions match TRBD1. There are 15 residues in the CDR3. Trimming took 3 bases from V and 4 from J; bases not matched to a gene: 8. Per the germline V gene, CDR1 is DFQATT and CDR2 is SNEGSKA (reference sequence). DNA for the CDR3: TGCAGTGCTAGCGCACAGGGGGAAAGGTACAATGAGCAGTTCTTC. The encoded protein is CSASAQGERYNEQFF.

This chain uses TRBV2 with TRBJ2-3; D assignment may be TRBD1 or TRBD2 (5 bases each). The CDR3 is 16 residues long. Germline assignment: CDR1 SNHLY and CDR2 FYNNEI. Trimming removed 1 base at V and 4 bases at J, with 15 bases between. The CDR3 DNA reads TGTGCCAGCAGTGAAGTCCTGGGGGACCAGCCAGATACGCAGTATTTT. It specifies CASSEVLGDQPDTQYF.

The chain uses TRBV6-1 and TRBJ2-3, with 12 bases matching TRBD1. Germline lookup yields CDR1 MNHNS and CDR2 SASEGT. The CDR3 length is 15 residues. J lost 4 bases, V lost 8 bases, and 7 bases had no gene match. The chain's CDR3 is CASREGTGGPDTQYF. CDR3 nucleotide sequence: TGTGCCAGCCGCGAGGGGACAGGGGGCCCAGATACGCAGTATTTT.

This clonotype was detected once. The gene calls are TRBV6-6 and TRBJ2-1; 14 positions agree with TRBD2. J was trimmed by 5 bases and V by 6 bases; bases with no gene match: 6. The length of the CDR3 is 16 residues. The germline V gene has CDR1 MNHNY and CDR2 SVGAGI (reference sequence). This chain's CDR3 is CASRGTSGSGDNEQFF. The CDR3 DNA sequence: TGTGCCAGCAGAGGGACTAGCGGGAGTGGGGACAATGAGCAGTTCTTC.

This clonotype was picked up a small number of times. The gene calls are TRBV2 and TRBJ2-3; the D gene is possibly TRBD2 (5 bases). In germline, CDR1 is SNHLY, CDR2 FYNNEI. V was shortened by 9 bases and J by 0 bases, with 13 bases between the two germline ends. The CDR3 has 14 residues. CDR3 in DNA: TGTGCCAGAGGGAGTGAGCTGAGCACAGATACGCAGTATTTT. Encoded protein: CARGSELSTDTQYF.

The chain employs TRBV24-1 and TRBJ2-1; D unclear. The J call may be wrong; the DNA end is better matched by TRBJ2-7. Germline V CDR1 and CDR2: KGHDR, SFDVKD. This CDR3 has 16 residues. The DNA of the CDR3 is TGTGCCACCAGTGATTCCGGACCGAGCTCCTACAATGAGCAGTACTTC. Translating it yields CATSDSGPSSYNEQYF.

The rearrangement uses TRBV19 and TRBJ1-5; D is possibly TRBD1 (5 bases). The CDR3 is 15 residues long. V was pared by 6 bases and J by 2 bases, with 14 bases between. Germline V gene data show CDR1 as LNHDA and CDR2 as SQIVND (reference sequence). CDR3 nucleotide sequence: TGTGCCAGTAGCCGAGGGGTGGGAGGCAATCAGCCCCAGCATTTT. It yields the protein CASSRGVGGNQPQHF. The full variable domain, with the rest looked up from reference TRBV19 and TRBJ1-5, is DGGITQSPKYLFRKEGQNVTLSCEQNLNHDAMYWYRQDPGQGLRLIYYSQIVNDFQKGDIAEGYSVSREKKESFPLTVTSAQKNPTAFYLCASSRGVGGNQPQHFGDGTRLSIL.

The sample holds a few counts of this clonotype. The gene calls are TRBV5-1 and TRBJ1-2; maybe TRBD1 (5 bases). Germline V gene data show CDR1 as SGHRS and CDR2 as YFSETQ. The CDR3 spans 14 residues. V lost 4 bases and J lost 4, with 14 bases in between. The CDR3 is CASSIRDPGYGYTF. The CDR3 nucleotides read TGCGCCAGCAGCATCAGGGATCCTGGCTATGGCTACACCTTC.